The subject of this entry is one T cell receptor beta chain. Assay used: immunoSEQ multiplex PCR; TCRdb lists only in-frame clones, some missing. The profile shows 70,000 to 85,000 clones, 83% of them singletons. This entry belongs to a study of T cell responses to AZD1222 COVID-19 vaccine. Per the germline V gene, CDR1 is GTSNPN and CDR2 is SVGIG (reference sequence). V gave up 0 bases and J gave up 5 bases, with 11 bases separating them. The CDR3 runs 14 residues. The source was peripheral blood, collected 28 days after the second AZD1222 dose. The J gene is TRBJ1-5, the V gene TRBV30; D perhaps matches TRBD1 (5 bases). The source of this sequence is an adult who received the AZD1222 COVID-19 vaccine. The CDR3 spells CAWSVGAGYQPQHF. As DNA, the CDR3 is TGTGCCTGGAGTGTAGGGGCGGGATATCAGCCCCAGCATTTT.